This T cell receptor (beta chain) appears in the sequencing data of a study of cytomegalovirus exposure and HLA in healthy donors (dated by TCRdb to 2016 to 2017). Context from the whole study: According to a later analysis, one platform produced both the approximately 110 validation repertoires and the 700 or so repertoires of the first cohort. To predict cytomegalovirus infection status, the study combined high-throughput TCR immunosequencing, statistical association of individual TCRs with disease status, and machine learning. The study was designed to test whether signatures of past pathogen exposure could be identified by cataloging public T cell receptors. Besides the first cohort of 500 to 700 subjects, a separate validation cohort made up of around 120 different subjects was used.

The library was made by the immunoSEQ multiplex PCR assay. The paper's data handling went like this. A statistical classification framework was developed to diagnose cytomegalovirus status using the catalog of TCR beta chain sequences. TCRdb mirrors the immuneACCESS table, restricted to in-frame sequences. Some clones are absent from its copies; in checked studies, under half trace to an unresolved V gene, and the reason for the others is unknown. The V and J calls and the clone size are those of that table, but D and trimming were determined from the DNA. Across this sample there are 150,000 or so clones, with approximately 89% seen only once. The ten largest make up about 10% of the sample. A distance of 18 bases separates the germline ends of V and J, which lose 4 bases and 3 bases respectively. Via the germline V gene, CDR1 is LGHNA and CDR2 YNFKEQ. From the cysteine up to the phenylalanine, the CDR3 has a length of 16 residues. The read is trimmed to its CDR3 DNA, 48 bases read in frame from base 1.

Here is what the overall study found, with its caveats: The validation cohort had no HLA typing available for a later analysis, so co-occurrence within that cohort was assessed over all 120 or so repertoires. The authors suggested that the approach could potentially be extended to other disease states and immunological phenotypes. In vitro tests confirmed that a few of the cytomegalovirus-associated TCR beta chains recognize cytomegalovirus antigens. Subsequent analysis determined that TCRs grouped into clusters in the first cohort also showed a tendency toward co-occurrence across the roughly 110 validation repertoires, and 94% of cluster scores exceeded 0. The study gave a list of 150 to 200 TCR beta chains associated with cytomegalovirus. Cytomegalovirus status was reported to be diagnosed by the classifier with high specificity and sensitivity in both the original and validation cohorts. Most TCR sequences were observed very rarely across donors, whereas some public TCRs were present in many individuals.

On this clone itself: Its antigen is not yet known. It has no much larger one-base neighbor in the sample; base qualities were not kept.

Separate from the roughly 700-subject first cohort, the validation cohort of 90 to 150 subjects was the group to which the donors belonged. Here the chain combines TRBV4-2 and TRBJ2-5; matching of 5 bases hints at TRBD2 as the D gene. This sequence was found in a woman in her late teens or twenties in good health and CMV-seropositive. Sequenced: PBMCs. The CDR3 has the sequence CASSPLRGAAEETQYF. The DNA is TGTGCCAGCAGCCCCCTCCGGGGAGCGGCCGAAGAGACCCAGTACTTC.